One sample yielded the 5 T cell receptor beta chains listed below, sequenced in a study of regulatory T cells in long-lasting Graves disease. Sample time point: persistent/refractory GD, antithyroid drugs over 5 years with positive TRAb. Scientists built the TCR library using RNA that was extracted from PBMCs. Arm-PCR of CDR3 regions and iRepertoire HTBI primers were the basis on which TCR beta libraries were built. MiXCR, applied by TCRdb to the multiplex PCR reads, yields one record per CDR3 protein. This sample has about 310,000 distinct CDR3 sequences, with around a fifth found just once. The sample was peripheral blood mononuclear cells (PBMCs), taken when the disease was refractory, from a patient treated with antithyroid drugs. The receptors derive from a female donor with Graves disease.

This clonotype appeared once. A much larger clone differs by one base, so this may be a read error. The conserved final phenylalanine or tryptophan is absent from the CDR3, which likely points to a read error. The chain couples TRBV6-4 to TRBJ1-4; D gene ambiguous. Germline V lookup: CDR1 MRHNA, CDR2 SNTAGT. The germline V and J ends were trimmed by 5 bases and 5 bases, with 15 bases remaining between them. This CDR3 spans 15 amino acids. CDR3: CASSYLGSENEKLFL. The CDR3 bases are TGTGCCAGCAGTTACTTAGGGTCCGAAAATGAAAAACTGTTTCTT.

This clonotype was recorded many times. This chain joins TRBV6-1 and TRBJ1-2; a possible D gene is TRBD1 (6 bases). The CDR3 spans 14 residues. Per germline, CDR1 MNHNS and CDR2 SASEGT. V lost 7 bases and J lost 6, with 18 bases in between. The CDR3 region is CASIPLTRGDGYTF. The CDR3 bases are TGTGCCAGCATTCCCCTCACCAGGGGAGATGGCTACACCTTC.

The V gene is TRBV7-9, the J gene TRBJ2-2; D possibly corresponds to TRBD1 (5 bases). With 9 bases removed from V and 5 bases from J, the gap between germline ends came to 22 bases. This CDR3 is built from 16 residues. Germline V gene lookup returns CDR1 SEHNR and CDR2 FQNEAQ (reference sequence). CDR3 DNA sequence: TGTGCCAGTCCCCCCCGATCGGCCAGGGAAACCGGGGAGCTGTTTTTT. Translated: CASPPRSARETGELFF.

The table lists this clonotype with many counts. The CDR3 sequence is CASSQGQEQYF. In DNA form, the CDR3 reads TGTGCCAGCAGCCAAGGTCAAGAGCAGTACTTC. The J gene is TRBJ2-7, the V gene TRBV3-1; D ambiguous. The CDR3 is made up of 11 amino acids. V lost 1 base to trimming and J lost 7 bases, with 5 bases between them. CDR1 is LGHDT and CDR2 is YNNKEL in the germline V gene (reference sequence).

This clonotype was recorded a few times. CDR3 coding DNA: TGTGCCACCAGTGACCCGGGCCCCCCTGAGGAGACCCAGTACTTC. Residues: CATSDPGPPEETQYF. This rearrangement joins TRBV24-1 to TRBJ2-5; D remains ambiguous. The CDR3 spans 15 residues. Trimming took 4 bases from V and 5 from J, leaving 16 bases between them. From germline, CDR1 is KGHDR and CDR2 SFDVKD.